Following are 10 T cell receptor beta chains from one sample sequenced in a study of response to subunit inactivated influenza vaccine. TCRdb independently ran MiXCR on the RT-PCR reads; one entry per CDR3 protein. Of hundreds of thousands of distinct CDR3 sequences detected, roughly 12% appear once; the ten largest clones hold roughly 10%. This specimen consisted of PBMCs from blood, obtained on the day of vaccination. Receptors originate from a man aged 45-65 years who received an inactivated influenza vaccine.

The rearrangement joins TRBV2 to TRBJ2-1, with TRBD2 matching 11 bases. The V gene's germline CDR1 is SNHLY and CDR2 FYNNEI. This CDR3 contains 15 residues. V trimming: 6 bases; J trimming: 2 bases; junction bases outside the gene matches: 3. CDR3 amino acids: CASRALAGAYNEQFF. DNA of the CDR3: TGTGCCAGCAGAGCACTAGCGGGGGCCTACAATGAGCAGTTCTTC.

This clonotype was recorded a few times. The rearrangement joins TRBV7-9 to TRBJ2-1; D gene uncertain. There are 11 residues in the CDR3. Per germline, CDR1 SEHNR and CDR2 FQNEAQ (reference sequence). The CDR3 region has the DNA TGTGCTGTGGGATTCGGGAATGAGCAGTTCTTC. Its protein product is CAVGFGNEQFF.

This chain links TRBV19 with TRBJ2-7; 11 bases align to TRBD2. The CDR3 runs 15 residues. J was trimmed by 6 bases and V by 3 bases; bases with no gene match: 7. Germline assignment: CDR1 LNHDA and CDR2 SQIVND (reference sequence). The CDR3 region has the DNA TGTGCCAGTAGTATGTCGGCTAGCGGGAGGAGCGAGCAGTACTTC. Translation gives CASSMSASGRSEQYF.

This clonotype came up a few times. The V and J genes are TRBV20-1 and TRBJ2-7; weak D call: TRBD2 (6 bases). Germline V CDR1 and CDR2: DFQATT, SNEGSKA (reference sequence). This CDR3 spans 15 amino acids. V was shortened by 1 base and J by 0 bases, with 13 bases between the two germline ends. The chain's CDR3 is CSARGDLFSSYEQYF. DNA of the CDR3: TGCAGTGCTAGAGGGGACTTATTTAGCTCCTACGAGCAGTACTTC.

This clonotype was seen a handful of times. This chain links TRBV12-3 or TRBV12-4 with TRBJ1-6; no clear D gene. CDR3 length equals 14 residues. The V gene lost 5 bases and the J gene lost 10 bases, with 15 bases spanning the gap. This chain's CDR3 is CASSPMEAGSPLHF. As DNA, the CDR3 is TGTGCCAGCAGTCCGATGGAGGCTGGATCACCCCTCCACTTT.

In its sample, this clonotype was seen many times. J is TRBJ2-5 and V is TRBV20-1; 9 bases match TRBD1. Germline CDR1 and CDR2: DFQATT and SNEGSKA (reference sequence). There are 14 residues in the CDR3. The trim removed 1 base at V and 4 bases at J, leaving 4 bases unmatched. This CDR3 reads CSARGRGQGETQYF. The CDR3 DNA is TGCAGTGCTAGAGGAAGGGGACAGGGAGAGACCCAGTACTTC.

There are many counts of this clonotype. The chain links TRBV12-3 or TRBV12-4 to TRBJ2-7; 10 bases are a match to TRBD1. CDR3 length equals 14 residues. V lost 5 bases and J lost 0; bases outside the gene matches: 1. The CDR3 region is CASSRTGGSYEQYF. The CDR3 DNA reads as TGTGCCAGCAGTCGGACAGGGGGCTCCTACGAGCAGTACTTC.

Only a few counts were recorded for this clonotype. The J gene is TRBJ1-4, the V gene TRBV12-3 or TRBV12-4; D gene ambiguous. The CDR3 extends over 16 amino acids. V dropped 7 bases and J dropped 0 bases, with 15 bases sitting between them. CDR3 protein: CASTTLISATNEKLFF. As DNA, the CDR3 is TGTGCCAGCACCACCCTGATTTCGGCAACTAATGAAAAACTGTTTTTT.

The chain recombines TRBV12-3 or TRBV12-4 with TRBJ2-2; D ambiguous. The ends were cut back, 6 bases at V and 1 base at J, with 9 bases in the middle. CDR3 length equals 14 residues. In DNA, the CDR3 is TGTGCCAGCAGCCAGAACCAGAACACCGGGGAGCTGTTTTTT. It codes for CASSQNQNTGELFF.

V and J are TRBV5-1 and TRBJ2-5; no definite D call. The ends were cut back, 4 bases at V and 5 bases at J, with 21 bases in the middle. CDR3 length: 16 amino acids. In germline, CDR1 is SGHRS, CDR2 YFSETQ. CDR3 loop: CASSELSRPVEETQYF. CDR3 in DNA: TGCGCCAGCAGCGAACTTTCCCGCCCGGTTGAGGAGACCCAGTACTTC.